The 2 T cell receptor beta chains listed next were all sequenced from one sample in a study of blood T cell repertoires in COVID-19. Here immunoSEQ multiplex PCR was the method, and the copy in TCRdb shows in-frame clones only, minus some. This sample has fewer than 4,500 clones, with over 80% found just once. Specimen: peripheral blood. The receptors stem from a man aged 45-65 years with active COVID-19.

CDR3 nucleotides: TGTGCCTGGAGTGACGTTGGGACAGGGGACGAGCAGTACTTC. Protein product: CAWSDVGTGDEQYF. V and J are TRBV30 and TRBJ2-7; the match to TRBD1 covers 10 bases. The germline CDR1 and CDR2 sequences are GTSNPN and SVGIG (reference sequence). The CDR3 spans 14 residues. Germline trimming cut 1 base from V and 5 bases from J; bases unmatched to any gene: 5.

The chain employs TRBV19 and TRBJ2-2; maybe TRBD2 (6 bases). Germline values: CDR1 LNHDA, CDR2 SQIVND (reference sequence). The V and J ends lost 5 bases and 3 bases respectively, with 13 bases between them. The CDR3 is made up of 15 amino acids. CDR3 sequence reads: CASSSRRVDTGELFF. CDR3 in DNA: TGTGCCAGTAGTTCCCGGAGGGTGGACACCGGGGAGCTGTTTTTT.